This entry concerns a single T cell receptor (beta chain). The clone's antigen remains unknown. There are no base qualities to consult, and no much larger clone falls within one base. TCRbeta CDR3 regions were amplified from genomic DNA using the immunoSEQ Assay, a bias-controlled multiplex PCR. As for the original processing: The number of nucleated cells in each sample was estimated by amplification of reference gene primers within the assay. To quantify the absolute abundance of each unique TCRbeta CDR3 rearrangement, sequence reads were collapsed and filtered. For each sample, productive Simpson clonality was calculated as the square root of Simpson's diversity index across productive rearrangements. TCRdb mirrors the immuneACCESS table, restricted to in-frame sequences. Some clones are absent from its copies; in checked studies, under half trace to an unresolved V gene, and the reason for the others is unknown. V, J and clone size are those of that table, while D and trimming were read from the DNA. This sample comprises around 130,000 clones, around 89% of them detected only once. Roughly a sixth of the sample belongs to the ten largest clones.

For CDR1 and CDR2, the germline V gene lists KGHDR and SFDVKD. From the cysteine through the phenylalanine, the CDR3 covers 14 amino acids. Kept here is only the CDR3 DNA, which spans 42 bases and is read in frame from base 1. Trimming at the junction amounts to 7 bases on V and 6 bases on J, and the germline ends lie 17 bases apart. Each collaborating institution followed its own protocols to collect whole blood in K2EDTA tubes. Collaborator samples were shipped for TCRbeta analysis as frozen whole blood, isolated PBMCs, or DNA extracted from either sample type. This sample was included in a study of blood T cell repertoires in COVID-19 (TCRdb year 2020). Regarding the research as a whole: Collaborator samples came from the United States, Italy and Spain and covered acute and convalescent phases of COVID-19. The material from the prospective study consisted of cDNA or gDNA derived from T cells, B-cell-depleted T cells, or PBMCs. The dataset comprised deeply sampled blood TCRbeta repertoires from subjects exposed to, actively infected with, or recovered from COVID-19. The repertoires were made available in a free public database intended to serve as a resource for research on the immune response to SARS-CoV-2. The samples were drawn from two sources: the first 160 participants of the ongoing ImmuneRACE study, and 1,254 subjects contributed by 6 global collaborators. The sample metadata nearly always contained a de-identified subject ID, COVID-19 status, age in years and sex. HLA class I and class II types, where available, came from metadata supplied by the sample provider rather than from assay-based typing.

Results the study describes overall, beyond this receptor: Clinical and demographic metadata were provided uncurated, with the amount varying by source and participant.

This clonotype was sampled from a man aged 50-60 years with active or convalescent COVID-19. Recombination connected TRBV24-1 to TRBJ1-2; the best D guess is TRBD1, with 6 bases matching. What was sequenced was peripheral blood. The CDR3 loop reads CATSAGGAKDGYTF. In nucleotides, the sequence is TGTGCCACCAGCGCGGGGGGGGCTAAGGATGGCTACACCTTC.